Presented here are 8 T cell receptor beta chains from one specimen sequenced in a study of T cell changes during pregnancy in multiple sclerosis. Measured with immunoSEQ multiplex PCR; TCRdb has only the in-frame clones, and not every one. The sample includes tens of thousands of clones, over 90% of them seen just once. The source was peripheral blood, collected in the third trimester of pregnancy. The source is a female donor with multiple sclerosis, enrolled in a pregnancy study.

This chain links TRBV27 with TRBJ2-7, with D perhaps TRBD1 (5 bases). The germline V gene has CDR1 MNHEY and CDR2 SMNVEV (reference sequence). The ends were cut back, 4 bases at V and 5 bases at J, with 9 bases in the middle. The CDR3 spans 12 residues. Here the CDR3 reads CASSSPGNEQYF. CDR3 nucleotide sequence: TGTGCCAGCAGTTCCCCAGGGAACGAGCAGTACTTC.

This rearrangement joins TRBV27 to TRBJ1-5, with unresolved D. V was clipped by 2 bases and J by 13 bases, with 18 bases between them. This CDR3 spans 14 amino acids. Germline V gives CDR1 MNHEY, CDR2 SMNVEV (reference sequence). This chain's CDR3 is CASSLTSRRGEQHF. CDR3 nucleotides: TGTGCCAGCAGTTTAACTTCACGTCGGGGAGAACAGCATTTT.

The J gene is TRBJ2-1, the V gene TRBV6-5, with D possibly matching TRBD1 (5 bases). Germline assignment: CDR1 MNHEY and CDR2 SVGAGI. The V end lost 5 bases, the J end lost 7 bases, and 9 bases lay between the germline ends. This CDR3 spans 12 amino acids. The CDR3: CASSTTGNEQFF. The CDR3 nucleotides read TGTGCCAGCAGTACTACAGGAAATGAGCAGTTCTTC.

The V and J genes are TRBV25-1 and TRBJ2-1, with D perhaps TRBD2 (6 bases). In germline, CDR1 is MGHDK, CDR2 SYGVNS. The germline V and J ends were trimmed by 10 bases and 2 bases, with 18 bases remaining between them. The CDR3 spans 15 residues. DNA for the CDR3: TGTGCCACCCCGAGGAGGCGGGACGCCTACAATGAGCAGTTCTTC. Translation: CATPRRRDAYNEQFF.

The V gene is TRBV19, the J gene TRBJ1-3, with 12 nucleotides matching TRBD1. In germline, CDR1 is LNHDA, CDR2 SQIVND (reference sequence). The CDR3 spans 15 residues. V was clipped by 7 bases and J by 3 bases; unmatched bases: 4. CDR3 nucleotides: TGTGCCAGTACCGGGACAGGGGGCTTTGGAAACACCATATATTTT. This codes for CASTGTGGFGNTIYF. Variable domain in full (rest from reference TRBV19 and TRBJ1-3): DGGITQSPKYLFRKEGQNVTLSCEQNLNHDAMYWYRQDPGQGLRLIYYSQIVNDFQKGDIAEGYSVSREKKESFPLTVTSAQKNPTAFYLCASTGTGGFGNTIYFGEGSWLTVV.

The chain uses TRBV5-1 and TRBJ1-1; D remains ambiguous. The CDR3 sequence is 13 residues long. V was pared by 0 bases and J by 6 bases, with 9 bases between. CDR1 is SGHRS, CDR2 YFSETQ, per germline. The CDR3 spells CASSLVSGAEAFF. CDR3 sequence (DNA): TGCGCCAGCAGCTTGGTGTCCGGGGCTGAAGCTTTCTTT.

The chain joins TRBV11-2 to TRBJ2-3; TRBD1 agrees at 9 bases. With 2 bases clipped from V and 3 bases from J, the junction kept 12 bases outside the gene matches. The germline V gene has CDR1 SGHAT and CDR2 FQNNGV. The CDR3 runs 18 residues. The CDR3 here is CASSLLYRDRVQTDTQYF. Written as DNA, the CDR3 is TGTGCCAGCAGCTTACTCTACCGGGACAGGGTTCAGACAGATACGCAGTATTTT.

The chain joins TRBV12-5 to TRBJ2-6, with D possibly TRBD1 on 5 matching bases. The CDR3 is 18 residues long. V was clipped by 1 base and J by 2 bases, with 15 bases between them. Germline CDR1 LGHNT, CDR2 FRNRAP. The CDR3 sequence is CASGLAHRRVAGANVLTF. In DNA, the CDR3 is TGTGCTAGTGGTTTGGCCCACCGCAGGGTGGCTGGGGCCAACGTCCTGACTTTC.